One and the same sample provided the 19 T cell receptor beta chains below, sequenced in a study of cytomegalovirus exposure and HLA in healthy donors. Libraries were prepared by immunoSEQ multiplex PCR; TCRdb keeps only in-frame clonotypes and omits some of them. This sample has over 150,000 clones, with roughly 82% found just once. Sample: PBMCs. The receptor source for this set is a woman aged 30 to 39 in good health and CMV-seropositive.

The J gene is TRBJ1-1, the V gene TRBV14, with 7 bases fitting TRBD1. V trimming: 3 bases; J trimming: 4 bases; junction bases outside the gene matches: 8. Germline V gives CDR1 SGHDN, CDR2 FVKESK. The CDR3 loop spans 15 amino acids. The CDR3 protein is CASSQLEGAGTEAFF. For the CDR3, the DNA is TGTGCCAGCAGCCAGCTCGAGGGGGCCGGCACTGAAGCTTTCTTT.

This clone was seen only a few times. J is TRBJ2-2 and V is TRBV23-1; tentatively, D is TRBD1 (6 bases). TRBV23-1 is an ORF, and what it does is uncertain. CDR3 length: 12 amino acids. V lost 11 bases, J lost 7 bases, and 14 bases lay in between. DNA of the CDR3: TGCGCCTTACAGGGTTATAGCGGGGAGCTGTTTTTT. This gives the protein CALQGYSGELFF.

The CDR3 spells CASSLDGNTGELFF. In DNA, the CDR3 is TGTGCCAGCAGCTTGGACGGGAACACCGGGGAGCTGTTTTTT. The rearrangement uses TRBV5-4 and TRBJ2-2; D remains unclear. The germline gives CDR1 SGHNT, CDR2 YYREEE (reference sequence). This CDR3 contains 14 residues. V was cut by 0 bases and J by 1 base, with 4 bases left in between.

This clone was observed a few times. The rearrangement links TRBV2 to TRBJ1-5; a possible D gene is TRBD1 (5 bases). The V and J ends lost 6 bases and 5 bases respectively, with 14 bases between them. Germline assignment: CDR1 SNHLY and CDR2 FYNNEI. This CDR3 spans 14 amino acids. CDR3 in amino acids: CASSQDNPDQPQHF. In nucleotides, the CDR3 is TGTGCCAGCAGCCAGGACAACCCAGATCAGCCCCAGCATTTT.

CDR3 loop: CASSESVSEAFF. The DNA for the CDR3 is TGTGCCAGCAGTGAATCCGTGTCTGAAGCTTTCTTT. The chain has TRBV2 and TRBJ1-1; D is ambiguous. The CDR3 is 12 amino acids. Trimming took off 2 bases at V and 6 bases at J, with 7 bases between the two ends. CDR1 is SNHLY and CDR2 is FYNNEI in the germline V gene.

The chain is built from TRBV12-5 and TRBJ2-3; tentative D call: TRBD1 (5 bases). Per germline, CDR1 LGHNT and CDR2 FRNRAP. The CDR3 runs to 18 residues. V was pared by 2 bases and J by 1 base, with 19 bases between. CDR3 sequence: CASGLPQGYRSGTDTQYF. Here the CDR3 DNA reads TGTGCTAGTGGTTTGCCCCAGGGCTACAGGAGCGGCACAGATACGCAGTATTTT.

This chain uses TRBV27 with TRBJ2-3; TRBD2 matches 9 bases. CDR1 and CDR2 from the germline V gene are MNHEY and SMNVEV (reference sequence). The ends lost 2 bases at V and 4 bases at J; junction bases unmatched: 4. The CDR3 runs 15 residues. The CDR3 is CASSLGAGGPDTQYF. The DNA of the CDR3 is TGTGCCAGCAGTTTAGGCGCGGGAGGGCCAGATACGCAGTATTTT.

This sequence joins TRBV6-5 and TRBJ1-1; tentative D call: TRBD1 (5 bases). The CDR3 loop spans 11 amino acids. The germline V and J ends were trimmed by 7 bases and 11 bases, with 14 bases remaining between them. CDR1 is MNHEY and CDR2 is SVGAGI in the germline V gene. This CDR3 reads CASTNSGAAFF. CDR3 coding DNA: TGTGCCAGCACCAACTCTGGGGCGGCTTTCTTT.

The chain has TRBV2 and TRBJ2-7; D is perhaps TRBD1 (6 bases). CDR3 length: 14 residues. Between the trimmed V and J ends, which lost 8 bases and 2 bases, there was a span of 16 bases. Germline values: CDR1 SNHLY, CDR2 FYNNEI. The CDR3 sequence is CASFSTGRAYEQYF. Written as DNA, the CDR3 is TGTGCCAGCTTTAGTACAGGGAGAGCCTACGAGCAGTACTTC. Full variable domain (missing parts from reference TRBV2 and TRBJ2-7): EPEVTQTPSHQVTQMGQEVILRCVPISNHLYFYWYRQILGQKVEFLVSFYNNEISEKSEIFDDQFSVERPDGSNFTLKIRSTKLEDSAMYFCASFSTGRAYEQYFGPGTRLTVT.

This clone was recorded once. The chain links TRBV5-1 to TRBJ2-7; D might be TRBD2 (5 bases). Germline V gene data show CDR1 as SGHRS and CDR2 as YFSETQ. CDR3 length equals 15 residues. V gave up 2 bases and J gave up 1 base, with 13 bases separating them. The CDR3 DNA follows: TGCGCCAGCAGCTTAGAGGGCCGCCGGTCCTACGAGCAGTACTTC. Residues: CASSLEGRRSYEQYF.

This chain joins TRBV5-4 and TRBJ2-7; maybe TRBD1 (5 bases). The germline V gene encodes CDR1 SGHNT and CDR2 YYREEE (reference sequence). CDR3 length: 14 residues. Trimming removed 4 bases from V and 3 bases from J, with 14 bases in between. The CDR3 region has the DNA TGTGCCAGCAGCCTCCAGGGATCACGCTACGAGCAGTACTTC. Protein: CASSLQGSRYEQYF.

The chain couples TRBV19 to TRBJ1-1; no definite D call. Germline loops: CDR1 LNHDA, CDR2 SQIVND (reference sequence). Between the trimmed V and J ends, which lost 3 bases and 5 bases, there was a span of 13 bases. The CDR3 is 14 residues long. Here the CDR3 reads CASSIRFPVTEAFF. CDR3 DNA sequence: TGTGCCAGTAGTATTCGTTTCCCGGTAACTGAAGCTTTCTTT.

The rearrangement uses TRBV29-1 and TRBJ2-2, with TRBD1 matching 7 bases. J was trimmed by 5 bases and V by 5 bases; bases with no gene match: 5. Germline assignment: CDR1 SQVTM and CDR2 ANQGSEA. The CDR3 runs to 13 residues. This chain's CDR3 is CSVRQGTTGELFF. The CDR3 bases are TGCAGCGTTAGACAGGGTACGACCGGGGAGCTGTTTTTT.

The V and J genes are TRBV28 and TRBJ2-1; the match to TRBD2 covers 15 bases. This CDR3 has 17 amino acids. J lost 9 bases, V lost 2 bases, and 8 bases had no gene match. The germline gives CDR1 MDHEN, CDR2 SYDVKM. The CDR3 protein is CASSLIGLAGGPLEQFF. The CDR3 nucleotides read TGTGCCAGCAGTTTAATTGGACTAGCGGGAGGGCCTCTTGAGCAGTTCTTC.

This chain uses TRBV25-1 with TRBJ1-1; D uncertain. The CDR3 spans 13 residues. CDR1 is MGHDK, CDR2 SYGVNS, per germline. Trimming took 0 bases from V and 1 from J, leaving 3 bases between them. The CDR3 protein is CASSEYRNTEAFF. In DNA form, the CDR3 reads TGTGCCAGCAGTGAATACAGGAACACTGAAGCTTTCTTT.

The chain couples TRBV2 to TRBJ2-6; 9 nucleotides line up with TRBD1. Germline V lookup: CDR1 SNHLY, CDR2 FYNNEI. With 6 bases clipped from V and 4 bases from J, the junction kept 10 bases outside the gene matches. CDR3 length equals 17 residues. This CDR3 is CASRPGQGASGANVLTF. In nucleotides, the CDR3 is TGTGCCAGCAGGCCGGGACAGGGAGCTTCCGGGGCCAACGTCCTGACTTTC.

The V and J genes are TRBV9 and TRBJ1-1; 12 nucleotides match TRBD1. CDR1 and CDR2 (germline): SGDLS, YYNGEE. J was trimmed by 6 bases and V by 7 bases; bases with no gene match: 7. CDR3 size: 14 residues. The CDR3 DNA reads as TGTGCCAGCGGGAAGGGACAGGGGGCATCTGAAGCTTTCTTT. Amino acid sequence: CASGKGQGASEAFF.

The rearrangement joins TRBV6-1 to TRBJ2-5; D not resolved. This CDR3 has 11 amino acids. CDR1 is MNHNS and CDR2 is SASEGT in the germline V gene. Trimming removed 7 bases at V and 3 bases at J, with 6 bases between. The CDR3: CASMSEETQYF. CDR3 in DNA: TGTGCCAGCATGTCAGAAGAGACCCAGTACTTC.

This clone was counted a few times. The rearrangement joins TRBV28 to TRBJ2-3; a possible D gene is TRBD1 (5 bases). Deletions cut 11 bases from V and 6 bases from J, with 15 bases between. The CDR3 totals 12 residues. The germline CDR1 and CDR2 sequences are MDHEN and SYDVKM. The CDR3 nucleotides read TGTGCCTGTAGGCAGGACACTGATACGCAGTATTTT. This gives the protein CACRQDTDTQYF. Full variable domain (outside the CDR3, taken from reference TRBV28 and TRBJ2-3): DVKVTQSSRYLVKRTGEKVFLECVQDMDHENMFWYRQDPGLGLRLIYFSYDVKMKEKGDIPEGYSVSREKKERFSLILESASTNQTSMYLCACRQDTDTQYFGPGTRLTVL.